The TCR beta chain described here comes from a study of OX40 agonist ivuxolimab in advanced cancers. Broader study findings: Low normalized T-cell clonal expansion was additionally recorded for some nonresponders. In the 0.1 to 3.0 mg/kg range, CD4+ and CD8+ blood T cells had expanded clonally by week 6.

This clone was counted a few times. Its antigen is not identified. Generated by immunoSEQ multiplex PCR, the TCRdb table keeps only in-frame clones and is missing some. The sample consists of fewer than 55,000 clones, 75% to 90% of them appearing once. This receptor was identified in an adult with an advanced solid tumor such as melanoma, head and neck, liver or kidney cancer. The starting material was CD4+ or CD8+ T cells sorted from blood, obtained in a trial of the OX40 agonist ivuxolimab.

The CDR3 nucleotides are TGTGCCAGCCCTTTTTTTGGCCCTAAGAAAAGAAACACCATATATTTT. Its protein product is CASPFFGPKKRNTIYF. The chain is built from TRBV25-1 and TRBJ1-3; D unresolved. The CDR3 has 16 residues. Per germline, CDR1 MGHDK and CDR2 SYGVNS. V lost 8 bases and J 5 bases, leaving 22 bases between the germline ends.